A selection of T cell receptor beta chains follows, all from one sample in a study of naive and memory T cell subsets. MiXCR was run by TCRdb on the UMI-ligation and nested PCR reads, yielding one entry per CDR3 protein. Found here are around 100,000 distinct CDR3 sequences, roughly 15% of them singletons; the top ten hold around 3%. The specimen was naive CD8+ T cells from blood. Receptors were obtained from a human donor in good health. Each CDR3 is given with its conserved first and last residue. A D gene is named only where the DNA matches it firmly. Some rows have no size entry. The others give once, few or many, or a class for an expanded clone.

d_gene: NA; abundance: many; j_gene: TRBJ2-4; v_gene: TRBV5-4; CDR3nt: TGTGCCAGCAGACCCTCGACCGCGGGACCTCAAAACATTCAGTACTTC; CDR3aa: CASRPSTAGPQNIQYF
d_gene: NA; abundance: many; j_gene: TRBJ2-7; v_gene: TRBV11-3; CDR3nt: TGTGCCAGCAGCTCTAGGGGGACGAGGCCCTACGAGCAGTACTTC; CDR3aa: CASSSRGTRPYEQYF
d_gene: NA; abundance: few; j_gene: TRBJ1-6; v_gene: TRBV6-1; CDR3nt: TGTGCCAGCAGTGAATACATGCCAGAAGGGAATTCACCCCTCCACTTT; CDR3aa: CASSEYMPEGNSPLHF
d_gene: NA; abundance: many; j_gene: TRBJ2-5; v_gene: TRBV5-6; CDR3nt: TGTGCCAGCAGCTCCACAGGTCAAGAGACCCAGTACTTC; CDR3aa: CASSSTGQETQYF
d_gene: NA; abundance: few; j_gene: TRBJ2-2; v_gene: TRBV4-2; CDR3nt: TGTGCCAGCAGCCAAGAATCTACCGGGAGAGACACCGGGGAGCTGTTTTTT; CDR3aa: CASSQESTGRDTGELFF
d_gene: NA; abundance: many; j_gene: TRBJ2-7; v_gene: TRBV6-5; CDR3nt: TGTGCCAGCAGCCGGGACTCGGGCTACGAGCAGTACTTC; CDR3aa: CASSRDSGYEQYF
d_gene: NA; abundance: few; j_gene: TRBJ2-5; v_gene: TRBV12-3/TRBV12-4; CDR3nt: TGTGCCAGCAGCGTCCGGGACGGCTCGGAGACCCAGTACTTC; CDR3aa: CASSVRDGSETQYF
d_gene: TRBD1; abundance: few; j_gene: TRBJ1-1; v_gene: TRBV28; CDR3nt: TGTGCCAGCAGCCCGCCGACAGGGACCGAAGCTTTCTTT; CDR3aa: CASSPPTGTEAFF
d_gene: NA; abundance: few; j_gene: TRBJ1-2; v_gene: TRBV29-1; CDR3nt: TGCAGCGCTTGGGACTTTAACTATGGCTACACCTTC; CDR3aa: CSAWDFNYGYTF
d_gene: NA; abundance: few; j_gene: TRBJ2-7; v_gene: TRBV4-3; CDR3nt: TGCGCCAGCAGCCAAGGTCCTACTCTTCTCTACGAGCAGTACTTC; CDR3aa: CASSQGPTLLYEQYF
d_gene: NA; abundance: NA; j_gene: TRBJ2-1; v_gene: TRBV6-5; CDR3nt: TGTGCCAGCAGTTCCACAGGGTTCCATGAGCAGTTCTTC; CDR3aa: CASSSTGFHEQFF
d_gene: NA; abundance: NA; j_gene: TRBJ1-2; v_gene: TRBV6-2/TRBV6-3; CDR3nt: TGTGCCAGCAGTTACCTCCAGGACGGCAACTATGGCTACACCTTC; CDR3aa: CASSYLQDGNYGYTF
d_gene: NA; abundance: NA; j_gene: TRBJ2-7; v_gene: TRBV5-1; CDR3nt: TGCGCCAGCGGAACGACGTCCACCTACGAGCAGTACTTC; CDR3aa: CASGTTSTYEQYF
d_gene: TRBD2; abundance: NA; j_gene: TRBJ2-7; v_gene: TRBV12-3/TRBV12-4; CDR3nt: TGTGCCAGCGGAGCGGGGGGCTACGAGCAGTACTTC; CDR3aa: CASGAGGYEQYF
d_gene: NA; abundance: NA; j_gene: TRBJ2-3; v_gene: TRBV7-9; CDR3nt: TGTGCCAGCAGCCCGCGGACGGTGGTGGGAACAGATACGCAGTATTTT; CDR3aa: CASSPRTVVGTDTQYF
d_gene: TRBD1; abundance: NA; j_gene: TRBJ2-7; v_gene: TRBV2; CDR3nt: TGTGCCAGCAGTGAAAGGAACCACAGGGGAATCTCCTACGAGCAGTACTTC; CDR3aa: CASSERNHRGISYEQYF
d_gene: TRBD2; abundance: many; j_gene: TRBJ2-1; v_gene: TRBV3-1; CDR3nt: TGTGCCAGCAGCCAAGGGGGACTAGCGGGAAGCGATGAGCAGTTCTTC; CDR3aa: CASSQGGLAGSDEQFF